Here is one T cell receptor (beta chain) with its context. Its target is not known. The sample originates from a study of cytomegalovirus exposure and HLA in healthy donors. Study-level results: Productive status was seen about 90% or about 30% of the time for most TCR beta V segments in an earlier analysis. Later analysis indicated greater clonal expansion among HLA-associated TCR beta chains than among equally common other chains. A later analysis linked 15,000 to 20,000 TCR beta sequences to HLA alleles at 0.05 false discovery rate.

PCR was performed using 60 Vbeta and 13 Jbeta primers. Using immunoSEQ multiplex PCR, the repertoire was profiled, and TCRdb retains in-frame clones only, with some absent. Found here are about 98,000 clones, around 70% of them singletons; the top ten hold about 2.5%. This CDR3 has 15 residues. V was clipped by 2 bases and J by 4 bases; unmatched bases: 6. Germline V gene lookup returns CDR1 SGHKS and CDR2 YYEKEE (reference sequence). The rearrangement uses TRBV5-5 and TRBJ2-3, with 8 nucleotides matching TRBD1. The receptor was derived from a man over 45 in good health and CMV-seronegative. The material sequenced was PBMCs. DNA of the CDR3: TGTGCCAGCAGCTTCTGGCAGGGGGCCCCAGATACGCAGTATTTT. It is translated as CASSFWQGAPDTQYF. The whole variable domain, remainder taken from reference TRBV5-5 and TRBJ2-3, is DAGVTQSPTHLIKTRGQQVTLRCSPISGHKSVSWYQQVLGQGPQFIFQYYEKEERGRGNFPDRFSARQFPNYSSELNVNALLLGDSALYLCASSFWQGAPDTQYFGPGTRLTVL.